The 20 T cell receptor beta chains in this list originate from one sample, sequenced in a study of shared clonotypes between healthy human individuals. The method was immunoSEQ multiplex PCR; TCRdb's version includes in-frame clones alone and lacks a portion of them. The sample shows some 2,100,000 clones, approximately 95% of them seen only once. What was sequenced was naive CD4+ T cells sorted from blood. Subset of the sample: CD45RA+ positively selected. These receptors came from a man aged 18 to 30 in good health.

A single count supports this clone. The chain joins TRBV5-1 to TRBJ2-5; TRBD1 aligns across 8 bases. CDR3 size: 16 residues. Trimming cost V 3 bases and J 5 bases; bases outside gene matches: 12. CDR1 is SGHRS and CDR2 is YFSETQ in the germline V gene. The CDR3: CASSWMDRAGGETQYF. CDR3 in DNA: TGCGCCAGCAGCTGGATGGACAGGGCGGGTGGGGAGACCCAGTACTTC.

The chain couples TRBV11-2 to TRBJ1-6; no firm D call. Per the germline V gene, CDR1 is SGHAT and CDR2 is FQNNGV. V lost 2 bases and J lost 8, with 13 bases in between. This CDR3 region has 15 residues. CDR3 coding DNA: TGTGCCAGCAGCTTAAGGAGAGGGAACGATTCACCCCTCCACTTT. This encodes CASSLRRGNDSPLHF.

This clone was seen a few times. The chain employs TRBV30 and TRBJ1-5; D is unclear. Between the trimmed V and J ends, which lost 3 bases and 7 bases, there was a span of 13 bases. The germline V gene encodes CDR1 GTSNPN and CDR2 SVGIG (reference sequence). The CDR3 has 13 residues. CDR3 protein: CAWSAGFGQPQHF. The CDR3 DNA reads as TGTGCCTGGAGCGCCGGGTTTGGCCAGCCCCAGCATTTT. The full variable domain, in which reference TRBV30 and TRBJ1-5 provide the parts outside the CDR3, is SQTIHQWPATLVQPVGSPLSLECTVEGTSNPNLYWYRQAAGRGLQLLFYSVGIGQISSEVPQNLSASRPQDRQFILSSKKLLLSDSGFYLCAWSAGFGQPQHFGDGTRLSIL.

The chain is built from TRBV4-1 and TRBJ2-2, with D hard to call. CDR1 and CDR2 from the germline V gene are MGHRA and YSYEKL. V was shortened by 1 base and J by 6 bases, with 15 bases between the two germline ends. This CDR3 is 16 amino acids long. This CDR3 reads CASSQVGILDSGELFF. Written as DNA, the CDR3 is TGCGCCAGCAGCCAAGTGGGGATTTTAGATTCCGGGGAGCTGTTTTTT.

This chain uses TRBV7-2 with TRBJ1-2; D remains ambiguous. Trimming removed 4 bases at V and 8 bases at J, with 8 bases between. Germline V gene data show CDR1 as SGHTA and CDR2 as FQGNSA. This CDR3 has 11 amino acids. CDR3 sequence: CASSSYRGYTF. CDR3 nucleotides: TGTGCCAGCAGCTCTTACCGGGGCTACACCTTC.

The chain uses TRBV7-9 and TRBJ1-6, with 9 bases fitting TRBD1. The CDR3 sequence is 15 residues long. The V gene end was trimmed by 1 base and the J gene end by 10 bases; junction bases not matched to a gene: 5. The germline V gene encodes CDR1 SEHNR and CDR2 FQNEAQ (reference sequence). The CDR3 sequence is CASSLGTGVESPLHF. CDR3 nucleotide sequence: TGTGCCAGCAGCTTAGGGACAGGGGTTGAGTCACCCCTCCACTTT.

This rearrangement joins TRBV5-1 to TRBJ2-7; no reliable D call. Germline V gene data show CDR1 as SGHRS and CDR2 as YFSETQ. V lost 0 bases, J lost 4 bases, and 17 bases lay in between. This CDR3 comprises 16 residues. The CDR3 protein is CASSLASGPSVYEQYF. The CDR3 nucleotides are TGCGCCAGCAGCTTGGCCAGTGGCCCTTCCGTGTACGAGCAGTACTTC.

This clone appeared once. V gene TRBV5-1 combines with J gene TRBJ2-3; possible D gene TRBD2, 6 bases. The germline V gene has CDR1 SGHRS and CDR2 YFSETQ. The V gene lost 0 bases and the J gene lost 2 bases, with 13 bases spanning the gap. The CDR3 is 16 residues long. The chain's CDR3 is CASSLVAGSLTDTQYF. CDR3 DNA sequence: TGCGCCAGCAGCTTGGTTGCGGGGAGCCTCACAGATACGCAGTATTTT.

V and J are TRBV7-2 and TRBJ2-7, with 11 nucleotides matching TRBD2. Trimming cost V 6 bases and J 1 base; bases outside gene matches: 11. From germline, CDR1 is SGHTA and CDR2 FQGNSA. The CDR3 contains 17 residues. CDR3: CASRRTVAGGSSYEQYF. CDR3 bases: TGTGCCAGCAGAAGAACTGTAGCGGGAGGGTCGTCCTACGAGCAGTACTTC.

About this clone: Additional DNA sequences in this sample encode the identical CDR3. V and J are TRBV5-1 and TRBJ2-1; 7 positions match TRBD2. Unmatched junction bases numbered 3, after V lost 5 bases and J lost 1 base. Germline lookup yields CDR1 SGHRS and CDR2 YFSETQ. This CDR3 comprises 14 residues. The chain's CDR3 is CASSPAGSYNEQFF. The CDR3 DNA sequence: TGCGCCAGCAGTCCAGCGGGGTCCTACAATGAGCAGTTCTTC.

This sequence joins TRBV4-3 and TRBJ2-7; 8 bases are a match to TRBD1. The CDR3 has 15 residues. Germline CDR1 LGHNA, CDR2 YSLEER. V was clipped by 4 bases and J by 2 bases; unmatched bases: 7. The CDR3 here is CASSRGGQGTYEQYF. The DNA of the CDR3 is TGCGCCAGCAGCCGAGGTGGACAGGGAACCTACGAGCAGTACTTC.

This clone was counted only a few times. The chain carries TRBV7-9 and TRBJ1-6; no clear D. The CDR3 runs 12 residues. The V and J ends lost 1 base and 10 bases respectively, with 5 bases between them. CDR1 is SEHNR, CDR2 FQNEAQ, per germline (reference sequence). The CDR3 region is CASSLGVSPLHF. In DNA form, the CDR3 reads TGTGCCAGCAGCTTAGGAGTCTCACCCCTCCACTTT.

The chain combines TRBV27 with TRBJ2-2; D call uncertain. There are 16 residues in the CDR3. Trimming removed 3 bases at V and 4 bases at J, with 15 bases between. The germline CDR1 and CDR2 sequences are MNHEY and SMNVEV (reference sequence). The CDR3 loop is CASSLTGPTITGELFF. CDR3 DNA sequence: TGTGCCAGCAGTTTGACTGGACCCACGATCACCGGGGAGCTGTTTTTT.

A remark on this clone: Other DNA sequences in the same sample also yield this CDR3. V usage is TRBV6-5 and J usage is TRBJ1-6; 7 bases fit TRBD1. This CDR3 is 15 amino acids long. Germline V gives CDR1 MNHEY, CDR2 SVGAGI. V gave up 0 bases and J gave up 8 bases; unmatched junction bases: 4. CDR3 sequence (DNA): TGTGCCAGCAGTTACTCGTGGGACAGAGATTCACCCCTCCACTTT. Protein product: CASSYSWDRDSPLHF.

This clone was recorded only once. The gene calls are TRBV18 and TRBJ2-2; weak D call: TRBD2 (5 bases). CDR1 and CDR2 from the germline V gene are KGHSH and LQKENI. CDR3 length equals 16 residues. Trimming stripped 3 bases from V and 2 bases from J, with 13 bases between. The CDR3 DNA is TGTGCCAGCTCACCTTCGCTAGCATACAACACCGGGGAGCTGTTTTTT. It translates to CASSPSLAYNTGELFF.

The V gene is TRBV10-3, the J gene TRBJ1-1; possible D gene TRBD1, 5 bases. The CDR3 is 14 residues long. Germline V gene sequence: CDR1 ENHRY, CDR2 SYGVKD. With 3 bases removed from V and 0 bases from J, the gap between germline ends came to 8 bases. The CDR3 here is CAISEVRVNTEAFF. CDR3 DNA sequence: TGTGCCATCAGTGAAGTCAGGGTGAACACTGAAGCTTTCTTT.

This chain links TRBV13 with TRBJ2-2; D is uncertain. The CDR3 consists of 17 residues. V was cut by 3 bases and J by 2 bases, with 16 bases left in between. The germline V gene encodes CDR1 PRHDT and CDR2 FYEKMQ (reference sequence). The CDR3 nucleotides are TGTGCCAGCAGCTTGGAGCCGGCCCGGATAAACACCGGGGAGCTGTTTTTT. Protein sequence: CASSLEPARINTGELFF.

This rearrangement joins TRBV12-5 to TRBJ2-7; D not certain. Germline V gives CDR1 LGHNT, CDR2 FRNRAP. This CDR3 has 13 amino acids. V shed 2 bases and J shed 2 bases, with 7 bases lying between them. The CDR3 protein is CASGLTDTYEQYF. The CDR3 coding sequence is TGTGCTAGTGGTTTGACAGACACCTACGAGCAGTACTTC.

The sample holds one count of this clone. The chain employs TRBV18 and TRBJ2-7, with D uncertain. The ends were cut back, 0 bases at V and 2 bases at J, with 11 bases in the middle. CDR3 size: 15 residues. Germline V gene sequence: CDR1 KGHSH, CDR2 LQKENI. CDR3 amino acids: CASSPPSGAPYEQYF. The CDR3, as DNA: TGTGCCAGCTCACCACCCTCGGGCGCCCCCTACGAGCAGTACTTC.

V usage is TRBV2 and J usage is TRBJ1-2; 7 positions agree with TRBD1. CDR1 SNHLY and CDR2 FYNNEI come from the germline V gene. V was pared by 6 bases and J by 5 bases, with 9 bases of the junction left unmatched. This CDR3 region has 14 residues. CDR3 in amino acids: CASSAAGTAYGYTF. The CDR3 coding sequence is TGTGCCAGCAGCGCCGCCGGGACAGCTTATGGCTACACCTTC.